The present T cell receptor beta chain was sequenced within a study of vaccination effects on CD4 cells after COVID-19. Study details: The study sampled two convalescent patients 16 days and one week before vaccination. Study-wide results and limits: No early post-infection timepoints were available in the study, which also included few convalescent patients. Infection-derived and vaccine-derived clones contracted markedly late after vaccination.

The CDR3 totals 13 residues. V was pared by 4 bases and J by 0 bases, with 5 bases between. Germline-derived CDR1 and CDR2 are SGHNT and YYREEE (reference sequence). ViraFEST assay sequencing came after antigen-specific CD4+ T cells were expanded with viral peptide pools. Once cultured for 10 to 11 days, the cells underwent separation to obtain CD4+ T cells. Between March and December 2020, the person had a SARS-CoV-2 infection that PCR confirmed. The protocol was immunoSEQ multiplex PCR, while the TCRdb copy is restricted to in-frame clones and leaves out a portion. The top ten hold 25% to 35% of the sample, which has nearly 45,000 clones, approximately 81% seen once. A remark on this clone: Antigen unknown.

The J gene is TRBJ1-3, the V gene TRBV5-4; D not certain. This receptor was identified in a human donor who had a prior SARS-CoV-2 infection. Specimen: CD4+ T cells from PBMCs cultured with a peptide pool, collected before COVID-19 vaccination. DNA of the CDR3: TGTGCCAGCAGCCGCAGCTCTGGAAACACCATATATTTT. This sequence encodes CASSRSSGNTIYF.